This TCR beta chain was sequenced for a study of tumor-infiltrating lymphocytes in primary liver carcinoma (dated by TCRdb to the late 2010s). With regard to the full study: Hepatocellular carcinoma (four) or combined HCC and intrahepatic cholangiocarcinoma (one) was present in the five patients, who were three men and two women aged 30 to 69 years. Tumors of the five patients were stage T1-T3 N0M0 with maximum diameters of roughly 4.2 to 11 cm. Roughly 3.5 to 7.5 million productive TCRbeta reads were obtained per sample, and no significant difference in read depth was found between tissue types. The study combined TCRbeta repertoire sequencing, expression microarrays and whole-exome sequencing across five regions of each liver tumor, with adjacent normal tissue and blood. TCRbeta repertoire sequencing covered 35 specimens from 5 patients: around 25 tumor regions, 5 adjacent noncancerous liver tissues and 5 peripheral blood samples. Technical replicate repertoires showed high reproducibility, with mean shared-clone rates around 0.9 and correlation coefficients above 0.95. Points the paper makes about the study in general: Only the TCR beta chain was sequenced, so true repertoire diversity is likely underestimated because unpaired alpha chains were not captured. Since the samples were bulk and unsorted, there was no way to compare CD4+ and CD8+ T cell repertoires. Repertoire overlap was higher between tumor regions (mean roughly 36%) than tumor-adjacent (approximately 17%) or tumor-blood (approximately 15%) pairs, consistent with antigen-driven expansion. Compared with blood, tumors had a significantly larger share of the repertoire taken up by the top 250 clones (p = 0.039). Only five or six patients were included in the study, and the authors note that the findings should be validated in a larger study.

CDR3 length: 15 amino acids, cysteine to phenylalanine. Kept here is only the CDR3 DNA, which spans 45 bases and is read in frame from base 1. CDR1 and CDR2 (MNHNS, SASEGT) derive from the germline V gene. Total RNA and DNA were co-extracted without cell sorting from approximately 20-30 mg of bulk tissue using the AllPrep DNA/RNA mini kit. About 5 patients with histopathologically diagnosed primary liver carcinoma underwent surgical resection in China between late 2015 and March 2016. Patients had chronic HBV infection and were treatment-naive at sampling. Fresh tumor and adjacent tissue pieces were bisected, with one half stored in RNAlater at -80 degrees C and the other half sent for histology. A constant-region primer and ProtoScript II reverse transcriptase were used to reverse-transcribe TCRbeta-specific cDNA from approximately 550 ng total RNA. TCRbeta libraries were built with three nested multiplex PCR rounds, a slightly modified ARM-PCR procedure. Each of the first two PCR rounds ran for approximately 10 cycles using multiplex TRBV1-TRBV30 forward primers together with a Cbeta reverse primer. Sample barcodes and Illumina adapters were attached in a final 25-cycle PCR using Deep VentR polymerase. Before sequencing, amplicons of 200-500 bp were purified from gel using a QIAquick gel extraction kit. An Illumina HiSeq 2500 was used to sequence the TCRbeta amplicons with 250-bp paired-end reads. The original methods were these. To recover full CDR3 sequences, reads were quality-trimmed using Trimmomatic v0.33 and paired reads were then merged using FLASH v1.2.11. V, D and J germline segments were assigned to the rearranged TCRbeta sequences using MiGEC v1.2.1b. Clonotype statistics and Shannon-Wiener diversity indices were computed with VDJtools v1.0.0. To reduce sampling bias, subsequent analyses other than the diversity analysis used only the 250 most abundant clonotypes in each sample. The public reads were reprocessed in TCRdb via fastp at Q25 and MiXCR, keeping in-frame beta chains. Under each unique CDR3 protein, matching rows form one entry showing the most common genes and DNA. These V and J calls derive from TCRdb rather than the authors' analysis. The sample profile shows under 150,000 distinct CDR3 sequences; approximately 71% of them were found once. Roughly 8.1% of the sample is taken by the ten largest.

A word on this clonotype: Its antigen remains undetermined. At one end the junction does not follow the germline gene, possibly because of a read error.

This receptor was taken from a woman in her sixties with primary liver carcinoma and hepatitis B virus infection. Sequenced sample: tumor-adjacent normal liver tissue. Recombination connected TRBV6-1 to TRBJ1-1; perhaps TRBD1 is the D gene, with 6 bases matching. The CDR3 loop reads CVSSEVDRLNIEAFF. The nucleotide sequence reads TGTGTCAGCAGTGAAGTTGACAGGTTGAACATTGAAGCTTTCTTT.